This T cell receptor beta chain was sequenced for a study of T cell repertoires in cytomegalovirus infection. Study-wide context: Public TCR beta signatures indicated both CMV infection and matching HLA type.

General study findings and limits: Cumulative public TCR beta family frequency identified CMV carriers with the relevant HLA. Across the ex vivo response, the dominant clonotypes were HLA-C-restricted CMV-specific TCR beta clonotypes.

This clonotype occurred many times. Antigen: not known. Germline trimming cut 1 base from V and 1 base from J; bases unmatched to any gene: 5. This CDR3 region has 16 residues. Germline V gene sequence: CDR1 MNHGY, CDR2 SAAAGT. TCRdb re-derived calls from the reads in MiXCR, one entry per CDR3 protein. The sample lists approximately 130,000 distinct CDR3 sequences, 8% to 9% occurring once. The chain uses TRBV6-8 and TRBJ2-3; 7 bases map to TRBD2. The material sequenced was PBMCs. This clonotype was sampled from a human donor in good health (CMV status not recorded). Some clones in this sample may be carry-over from other donors' samples. Written as DNA, the CDR3 is TGTGCCAGCAGTTACTTTGCCCGGGGGGGCACAGATACGCAGTATTTT. Translating gives CASSYFARGGTDTQYF.